This T cell receptor beta chain was recovered during a study of OX40 agonist ivuxolimab in advanced cancers. Profiling relied on immunoSEQ multiplex PCR, and the TCRdb table lists in-frame clones only, not all of them. This table has about 78,000 clones, about 80% appearing once. The CDR3 has 15 amino acids. With 0 bases removed from V and 5 bases from J, the gap between germline ends came to 12 bases. Germline CDR1 reads SGHRS; CDR2 reads YFSETQ. The chain combines TRBV5-1 with TRBJ2-1, with a tentative D call TRBD2 (5 bases). This clonotype originated in an adult with an advanced solid tumor such as melanoma, head and neck, liver or kidney cancer. Sequencing used CD4+ or CD8+ T cells sorted from blood, obtained in a trial of the OX40 agonist ivuxolimab. The CDR3 protein is CASSLEGSVDNEQFF. In DNA form, the CDR3 reads TGCGCCAGCAGCTTGGAAGGGAGTGTCGACAATGAGCAGTTCTTC. Based on the CDR3 plus reference TRBV5-1 and TRBJ2-1, the full variable domain is KAGVTQTPRYLIKTRGQQVTLSCSPISGHRSVSWYQQTPGQGLQFLFEYFSETQRNKGNFPGRFSGRQFSNSRSEMNVSTLELGDSALYLCASSLEGSVDNEQFFGPGTRLTVL.